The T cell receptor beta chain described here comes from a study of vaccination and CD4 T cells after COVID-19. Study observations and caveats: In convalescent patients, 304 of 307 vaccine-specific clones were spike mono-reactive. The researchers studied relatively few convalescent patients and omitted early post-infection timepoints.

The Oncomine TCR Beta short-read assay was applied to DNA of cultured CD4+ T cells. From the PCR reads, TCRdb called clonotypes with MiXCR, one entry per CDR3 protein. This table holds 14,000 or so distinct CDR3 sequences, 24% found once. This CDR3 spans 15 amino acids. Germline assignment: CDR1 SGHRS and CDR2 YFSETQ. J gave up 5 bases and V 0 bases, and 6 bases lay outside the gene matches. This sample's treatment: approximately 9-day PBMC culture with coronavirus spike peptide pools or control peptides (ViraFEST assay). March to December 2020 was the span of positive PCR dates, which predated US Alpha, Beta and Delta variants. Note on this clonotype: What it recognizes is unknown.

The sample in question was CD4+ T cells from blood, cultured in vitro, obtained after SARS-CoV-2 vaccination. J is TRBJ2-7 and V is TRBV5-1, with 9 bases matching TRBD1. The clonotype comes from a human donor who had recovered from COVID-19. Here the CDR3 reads CASSLADRGSHEQYF. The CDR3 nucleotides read TGCGCCAGCAGCTTGGCCGACAGGGGGTCCCACGAGCAGTACTTC.